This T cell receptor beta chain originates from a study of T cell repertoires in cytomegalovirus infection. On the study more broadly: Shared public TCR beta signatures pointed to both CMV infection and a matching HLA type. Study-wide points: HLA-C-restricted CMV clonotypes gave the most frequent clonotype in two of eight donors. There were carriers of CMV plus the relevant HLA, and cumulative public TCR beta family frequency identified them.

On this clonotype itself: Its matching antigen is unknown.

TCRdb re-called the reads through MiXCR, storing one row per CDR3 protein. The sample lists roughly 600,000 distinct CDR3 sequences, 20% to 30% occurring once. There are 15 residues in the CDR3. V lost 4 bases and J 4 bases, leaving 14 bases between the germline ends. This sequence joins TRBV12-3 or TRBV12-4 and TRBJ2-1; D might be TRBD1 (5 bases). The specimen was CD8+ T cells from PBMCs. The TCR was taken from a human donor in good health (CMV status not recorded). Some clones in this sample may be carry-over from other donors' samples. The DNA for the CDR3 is TGTGCCAGCAGTTACGACAGTGGGGTATACAATGAGCAGTTCTTC. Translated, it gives CASSYDSGVYNEQFF.